The clone carrying this T cell receptor beta chain was found many times. Using its own MiXCR run on the RT-PCR reads, TCRdb lists one record per CDR3 protein. The table includes about 570,000 distinct CDR3 sequences, about 11% detected once. The CDR3 length is 17 residues. V was pared by 2 bases and J by 1 base, with 5 bases of the junction left unmatched. The germline gives CDR1 DFQATT, CDR2 SNEGSKA (reference sequence). These data come from a study of response to subunit inactivated influenza vaccine. This sample was shared with a second study, whose subject was T cells expressing NK-cell markers. From that second work: Scientists made TCR beta cDNA using 5'RACE template switching with UMIs. Once again these clonotypes came out on top in the CD3+CD56-NKG2C+ fraction of a few donors.

The source material was PBMCs from blood, sampled on the day of vaccination. The TCR was taken from a man over 45 who received an inactivated influenza vaccine. This rearrangement joins TRBV20-1 to TRBJ2-3; TRBD2 agrees at 14 bases. The CDR3 spells CSARRTSGGPGTDTQYF. In DNA form, the CDR3 reads TGCAGTGCTAGACGGACTAGCGGGGGGCCGGGCACAGATACGCAGTATTTT.